A single sample gave rise to the 25 T cell receptor beta chains below, sequenced in a study of T cell responses to AZD1222 COVID-19 vaccine. Assay: immunoSEQ multiplex PCR; the TCRdb copy retains only in-frame clones and omits some. The sample comprises 130,000 to 150,000 clones, roughly 92% of which are singletons, and over 1.5% rests with the top ten. Source: peripheral blood, taken on day 0 of AZD1222 vaccination. The receptors here all came from an adult in good health.

This clone turned up a few times. V gene TRBV6-6 combines with J gene TRBJ2-7; unclear D gene. Germline V CDR1 and CDR2: MNHNY, SVGAGI (reference sequence). The CDR3 has 17 residues. V was clipped by 5 bases and J by 3 bases, with 23 bases between them. The CDR3 DNA reads as TGTGCCAGCAGTCCCGTAGGCTCCCTCCTTTCATTCTACGAGCAGTACTTC. This translates into CASSPVGSLLSFYEQYF.

This chain links TRBV19 with TRBJ2-1; tentatively, D is TRBD1 or TRBD2 (5 bases each). Trimming took 2 bases from V and 5 from J, leaving 10 bases between them. Germline V gene lookup returns CDR1 LNHDA and CDR2 SQIVND (reference sequence). The CDR3 totals 14 residues. Written as DNA, the CDR3 is TGTGCCAGTAGTATAAGTGGGGGTAACAATGAGCAGTTCTTC. This encodes CASSISGGNNEQFF.

The chain combines TRBV27 with TRBJ2-7; 10 nucleotides align to TRBD2. CDR1 is MNHEY and CDR2 is SMNVEV in the germline V gene (reference sequence). CDR3 length: 17 residues. V lost 0 bases and J lost 0; bases outside the gene matches: 5. In nucleotides, the CDR3 is TGTGCCAGCAGTTTATCGGTCTCTAGCGGGAGCTCCTACGAGCAGTACTTC. This codes for CASSLSVSSGSSYEQYF.

V and J are TRBV3-1 (or the pseudogene TRBV3-2) and TRBJ2-3; TRBD2 agrees at 9 bases. Germline lookup yields CDR1 LGHDT and CDR2 YNNKEL (reference sequence). V gave up 4 bases and J gave up 7 bases; unmatched junction bases: 9. This CDR3 spans 15 amino acids. The CDR3 is CASSPLGREGHTQYF. Written as DNA, the CDR3 is TGTGCCAGCAGCCCCCTGGGGCGGGAGGGGCATACGCAGTATTTT.

The chain has TRBV5-1 and TRBJ1-2; maybe TRBD1 (6 bases). With 4 bases removed from V and 8 bases from J, the gap between germline ends came to 21 bases. CDR1 and CDR2 from the germline V gene are SGHRS and YFSETQ. The CDR3 extends over 15 amino acids. The CDR3 spells CASSPTPQDSLGYTF. The CDR3 region has the DNA TGCGCCAGCAGCCCCACCCCCCAGGACAGCTTGGGCTACACCTTC.

This clone has only one observation. V gene TRBV29-1 combines with J gene TRBJ2-3; D perhaps matches TRBD2 (6 bases). Germline-derived CDR1 and CDR2 are SQVTM and ANQGSEA. With 4 bases removed from V and 11 bases from J, the gap between germline ends came to 13 bases. The length of the CDR3 is 11 residues. The CDR3 sequence is CSVGGGKEQYF. The CDR3 DNA follows: TGCAGCGTTGGGGGCGGGAAGGAGCAGTATTTT.

The V call is TRBV4-1, the J call TRBJ2-3, with 9 bases identical to TRBD1. The length of the CDR3 is 17 residues. Trimming removed 0 bases from V and 2 bases from J; junction bases left unmatched: 6. Per germline, CDR1 MGHRA and CDR2 YSYEKL. CDR3 in DNA: TGCGCCAGCAGCCAAGATTGGACAGGGGCCTACACAGATACGCAGTATTTT. Its protein product is CASSQDWTGAYTDTQYF.

This sequence joins TRBV6-5 and TRBJ2-7; either TRBD1 or TRBD2 may fit D (6 bases each). The CDR3 loop spans 14 amino acids. The V gene's germline CDR1 is MNHEY and CDR2 SVGAGI. V gave up 4 bases and J gave up 2 bases, with 12 bases separating them. The CDR3 nucleotides read TGTGCCAGCAGTTCCACTGGGGGGCCCTACGAGCAGTACTTC. This gives the protein CASSSTGGPYEQYF.

The chain is built from TRBV5-4 and TRBJ2-7; 8 positions agree with TRBD2. There are 15 residues in the CDR3. Looked up from germline, CDR1 is SGHNT and CDR2 is YYREEE (reference sequence). V shed 0 bases, J shed 0 bases, and the junction held 2 bases outside the gene matches. CDR3 loop: CASSLVSGSSYEQYF. The DNA of the CDR3 is TGTGCCAGCAGCTTGGTCAGCGGGAGCTCCTACGAGCAGTACTTC.

The V and J genes are TRBV19 and TRBJ2-2; the D is unclear. The CDR3 loop spans 15 amino acids. The germline V and J ends were trimmed by 3 bases and 3 bases, with 11 bases remaining between them. From germline, CDR1 is LNHDA and CDR2 SQIVND (reference sequence). The CDR3 sequence: CASSIIGRDTGELFF. The CDR3 coding sequence is TGTGCCAGTAGTATCATAGGACGGGACACCGGGGAGCTGTTTTTT.

The J gene is TRBJ2-7, the V gene TRBV6-5; D may be TRBD1 or TRBD2 (5 bases each). CDR3 length: 14 residues. Per the germline V gene, CDR1 is MNHEY and CDR2 is SVGAGI. The V and J ends lost 10 bases and 3 bases respectively, with 19 bases between them. The CDR3: CATMHWDPIYEQYF. The CDR3 DNA reads as TGTGCCACCATGCACTGGGACCCCATCTACGAGCAGTACTTC.

This clone was counted a few times. The V and J genes are TRBV6-5 and TRBJ1-2, with D possibly being TRBD1 (6 bases). Trimming removed 10 bases at V and 4 bases at J, with 22 bases between. Germline V gene lookup returns CDR1 MNHEY and CDR2 SVGAGI. This CDR3 has 15 residues. CDR3 loop: CATAKGGLFGYGYTF. CDR3 DNA sequence: TGTGCCACAGCGAAGGGGGGGTTGTTCGGCTATGGCTACACCTTC.

The chain joins TRBV29-1 to TRBJ2-2; D is unresolved. There are 14 residues in the CDR3. CDR1 is SQVTM and CDR2 is ANQGSEA in the germline V gene. Trimming left V 5 bases short and J 5 bases short, with 15 bases between. For the CDR3, the DNA is TGCAGCGTTCAACCCTCTGGTGGAACCGGGGAGCTGTTTTTT. Protein sequence: CSVQPSGGTGELFF.

The chain recombines TRBV5-5 with TRBJ2-1; D not certain. The CDR3 spans 15 residues. V was trimmed by 3 bases and J by 7 bases, leaving 17 bases between them. Germline V gives CDR1 SGHKS, CDR2 YYEKEE (reference sequence). CDR3 DNA sequence: TGTGCCAGCAGCTCTCCCCTGGGGAAGAAGAATGAGCAGTTCTTC. This gives the protein CASSSPLGKKNEQFF.

This sequence joins TRBV5-1 and TRBJ1-5; 11 positions agree with TRBD1. The V gene end was trimmed by 0 bases and the J gene end by 5 bases; junction bases not matched to a gene: 10. The CDR3 loop spans 18 amino acids. Germline V gene data show CDR1 as SGHRS and CDR2 as YFSETQ. The CDR3 nucleotides are TGCGCCAGCAGCTTGGATGCGCTCGGGACAGGGGGAGATCAGCCCCAGCATTTT. Translated: CASSLDALGTGGDQPQHF.

The chain links TRBV6-4 to TRBJ2-3; 11 nucleotides line up with TRBD2. This CDR3 has 15 amino acids. Unmatched junction bases numbered 3, after V lost 5 bases and J lost 2 bases. Germline assignment: CDR1 MRHNA and CDR2 SNTAGT. The CDR3 sequence: CASSRLAGTTDTQYF. The CDR3 DNA sequence: TGTGCCAGCAGTCGACTAGCGGGAACCACAGATACGCAGTATTTT.

This chain uses TRBV7-9 with TRBJ2-7; D ambiguous. Germline CDR1 is SEHNR and CDR2 is FQNEAQ (reference sequence). V shed 1 base and J shed 8 bases, with 18 bases lying between them. The CDR3 covers 15 residues. The DNA of the CDR3 is TGTGCCAGCAGCTTAGAATGGACGCATCCTACGAAGCAGTACTTC. Its protein product is CASSLEWTHPTKQYF.

This clone was observed once. In nucleotides, the CDR3 is TGTGCCAGCAGTACCAGCTACAATGAGCAGTTCTTC. Encoded protein: CASSTSYNEQFF. The V gene is TRBV28, the J gene TRBJ2-1; no clear D gene. Looked up from germline, CDR1 is MDHEN and CDR2 is SYDVKM. The CDR3 loop spans 12 amino acids. Trimming removed 5 bases from V and 3 bases from J, with 5 bases in between. Full variable domain (missing parts from reference TRBV28 and TRBJ2-1): DVKVTQSSRYLVKRTGEKVFLECVQDMDHENMFWYRQDPGLGLRLIYFSYDVKMKEKGDIPEGYSVSREKKERFSLILESASTNQTSMYLCASSTSYNEQFFGPGTRLTVL.

The rearrangement joins TRBV7-3 to TRBJ2-1, with unresolved D. This CDR3 spans 13 amino acids. The germline gives CDR1 SGHTA, CDR2 FQGTGA. V lost 3 bases and J 5 bases, leaving 8 bases between the germline ends. The CDR3 sequence is CASSLRLDNEQFF. The CDR3 DNA sequence: TGTGCCAGCAGCTTGAGGCTAGACAATGAGCAGTTCTTC.

The rearrangement uses TRBV7-2 and TRBJ2-6; TRBD1 agrees at 7 bases. Per germline, CDR1 SGHTA and CDR2 FQGNSA. V shed 5 bases and J 0 bases; nucleotides not matched to a gene: 1. The CDR3 is 15 amino acids. The CDR3 region has the DNA TGTGCCAGCAGCGGACAGGTCTCTGGGGCCAACGTCCTGACTTTC. Protein: CASSGQVSGANVLTF.

V usage is TRBV5-1 and J usage is TRBJ2-5; 7 bases line up with TRBD1. The V gene's germline CDR1 is SGHRS and CDR2 YFSETQ. V trimming: 4 bases; J trimming: 3 bases; junction bases outside the gene matches: 6. The CDR3 runs to 14 residues. CDR3 region: CASSSSGTEETQYF. The CDR3 DNA reads TGCGCCAGCAGCAGCTCCGGGACAGAAGAGACCCAGTACTTC.

CDR3 bases: TGCGCCAGCAGCGGCCGCCATAAGCCGGGACAGCAACAAGAGACCCAGTACTTC. Amino acids: CASSGRHKPGQQQETQYF. The rearrangement links TRBV4-1 to TRBJ2-5; 7 nucleotides line up with TRBD1. Germline V gives CDR1 MGHRA, CDR2 YSYEKL. Trimming cost V 5 bases and J 2 bases; bases outside gene matches: 17. This CDR3 contains 18 residues.

The gene calls are TRBV11-2 and TRBJ1-1, with D possibly TRBD1 on 5 matching bases. This CDR3 has 14 amino acids. Looked up from germline, CDR1 is SGHAT and CDR2 is FQNNGV. The V end was cut by 3 bases, the J end by 10 bases, with 18 bases between. In nucleotides, the CDR3 is TGTGCCAGCAGCTTCACAGGCGACCTGAGGGGAGCTTTCTTT. Amino acids: CASSFTGDLRGAFF. Supplemented by reference TRBV11-2 and TRBJ1-1, the full variable domain reads EAGVAQSPRYKIIEKRQSVAFWCNPISGHATLYWYQQILGQGPKLLIQFQNNGVVDDSQLPKDRFSAERLKGVDSTLKIQPAKLEDSAVYLCASSFTGDLRGAFFGQGTRLTVV.

The rearrangement uses TRBV23-1 and TRBJ1-2; 8 positions match TRBD1. TRBV23-1 is placed among ORFs of uncertain function. V was clipped by 0 bases and J by 3 bases; unmatched bases: 9. This CDR3 spans 17 amino acids. The CDR3 coding sequence is TGCGCCAGCAGTCAATCCGGACAGGGCGTCATTGACTATGGCTACACCTTC. It specifies CASSQSGQGVIDYGYTF.

The table lists this clone with a count of one. The chain links TRBV4-2 to TRBJ1-6; the D gene is possibly TRBD1 (5 bases). In germline, CDR1 is LGHNA, CDR2 YNFKEQ. The CDR3 length is 17 residues. The V and J ends lost 4 bases and 8 bases respectively, with 21 bases between them. CDR3 amino acids: CASSPRVAGGTDSPLHF. The CDR3 DNA is TGTGCCAGCAGCCCACGGGTTGCTGGGGGGACGGATTCACCCCTCCACTTT.